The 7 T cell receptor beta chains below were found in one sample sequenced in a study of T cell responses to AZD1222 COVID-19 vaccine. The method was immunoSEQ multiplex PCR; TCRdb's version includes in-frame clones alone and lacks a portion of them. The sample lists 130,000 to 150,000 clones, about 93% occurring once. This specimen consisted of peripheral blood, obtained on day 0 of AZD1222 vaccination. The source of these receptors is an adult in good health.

The DNA for the CDR3 is TGTGCCAGTAGCCCCACCAGCAGGGGGCACTCCTACGAGCAGTACTTC. Protein sequence: CASSPTSRGHSYEQYF. This chain connects TRBV19 to TRBJ2-7; 8 nucleotides agree with TRBD1. CDR1 is LNHDA and CDR2 is SQIVND in the germline V gene (reference sequence). The junction had 10 bases not matched to a gene; V was cut back by 6 bases and J by 0 bases. The CDR3 contains 16 residues.

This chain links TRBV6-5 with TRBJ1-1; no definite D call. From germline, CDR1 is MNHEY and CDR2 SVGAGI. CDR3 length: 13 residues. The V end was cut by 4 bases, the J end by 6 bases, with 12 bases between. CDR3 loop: CASSSHPDAEAFF. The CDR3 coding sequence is TGTGCCAGCAGTTCCCACCCGGACGCTGAAGCTTTCTTT.

The chain's CDR3 is CASNFRSVRTDTQYF. The CDR3 bases are TGTGCCAGCAACTTTAGGTCAGTCCGCACAGATACGCAGTATTTT. The chain links TRBV7-2 to TRBJ2-3, with D uncertain. Germline values: CDR1 SGHTA, CDR2 FQGNSA. The CDR3 covers 15 residues. V lost 7 bases and J 1 base, leaving 15 bases between the germline ends.

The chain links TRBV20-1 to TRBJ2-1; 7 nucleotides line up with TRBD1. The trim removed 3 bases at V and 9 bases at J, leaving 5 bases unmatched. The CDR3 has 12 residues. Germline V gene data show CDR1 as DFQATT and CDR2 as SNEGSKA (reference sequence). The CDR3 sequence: CSASRGGGEQFF. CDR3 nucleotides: TGCAGTGCTAGTAGAGGGGGCGGTGAGCAGTTCTTC.

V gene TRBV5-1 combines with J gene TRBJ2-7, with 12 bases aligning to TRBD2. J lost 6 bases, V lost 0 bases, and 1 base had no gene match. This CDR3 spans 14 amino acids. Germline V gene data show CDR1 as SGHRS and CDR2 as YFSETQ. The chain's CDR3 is CASSLAGLAGEQYF. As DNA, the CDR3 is TGCGCCAGCAGCTTGGCGGGACTAGCGGGCGAGCAGTACTTC. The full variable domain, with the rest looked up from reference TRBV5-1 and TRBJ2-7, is KAGVTQTPRYLIKTRGQQVTLSCSPISGHRSVSWYQQTPGQGLQFLFEYFSETQRNKGNFPGRFSGRQFSNSRSEMNVSTLELGDSALYLCASSLAGLAGEQYFGPGTRLTVT.

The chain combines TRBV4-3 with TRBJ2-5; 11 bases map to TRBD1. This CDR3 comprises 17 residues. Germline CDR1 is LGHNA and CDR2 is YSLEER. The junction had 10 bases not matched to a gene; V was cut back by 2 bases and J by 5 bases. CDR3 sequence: CASSQNRGQGGWETQYF. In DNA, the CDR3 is TGCGCCAGCAGCCAAAACCGGGGACAGGGGGGTTGGGAGACCCAGTACTTC.

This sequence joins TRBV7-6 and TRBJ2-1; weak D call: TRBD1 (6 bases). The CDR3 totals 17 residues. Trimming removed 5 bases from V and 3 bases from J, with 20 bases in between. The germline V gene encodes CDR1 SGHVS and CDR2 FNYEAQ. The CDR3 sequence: CASSTSLHRESYNEQFF. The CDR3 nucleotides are TGTGCCAGCAGCACCAGCCTTCACAGGGAGAGCTACAATGAGCAGTTCTTC.